These 3 T cell receptor beta chains came from one sample sequenced in a study of T cell responses to AZD1222 COVID-19 vaccine. Produced via immunoSEQ multiplex PCR; TCRdb's table is partial and in-frame only. The sample has 150,000 or so clones; around 92% are singletons. The sample in question was peripheral blood, obtained 28 days after the second AZD1222 dose. The source of these receptors is an adult who received the AZD1222 COVID-19 vaccine.

V is TRBV2 and J is TRBJ1-2; D is uncertain. Trimming took off 4 bases at V and 0 bases at J, with 18 bases between the two ends. This CDR3 comprises 17 residues. Per germline, CDR1 SNHLY and CDR2 FYNNEI. Here the CDR3 reads CASSVVGLGETNYGYTF. The CDR3 DNA reads as TGTGCCAGCAGTGTGGTAGGCCTCGGAGAGACTAACTATGGCTACACCTTC.

This rearrangement joins TRBV15 to TRBJ1-5, with 8 nucleotides matching TRBD1. The CDR3 is 19 amino acids. From germline, CDR1 is LNHNV and CDR2 YYDKDF (reference sequence). V lost 1 base to trimming and J lost 0 bases; unmatched junction nucleotides: 11. CDR3 in DNA: TGTGCCACCAGCAGAGGTCCCGGACAGGGAGGGGATAGCAATCAGCCCCAGCATTTT. It codes for CATSRGPGQGGDSNQPQHF.

This chain joins TRBV2 and TRBJ1-1; possible D gene TRBD1, 6 bases. The germline V and J ends were trimmed by 8 bases and 2 bases, with 21 bases remaining between them. Germline V gene data show CDR1 as SNHLY and CDR2 as FYNNEI. This CDR3 region has 16 residues. The CDR3, as DNA: TGTGCCAGCCACCCCCCCAACAGGGCCCTAAACACTGAAGCTTTCTTT. Translation gives CASHPPNRALNTEAFF.